This TCR beta chain was documented in a study of T cells after yellow fever vaccination (dated by TCRdb to about 2019). About the study as a whole: The SMART-Seq v4 Ultra Low Input RNA kit was used to prepare libraries from fractions with low cell numbers. Two healthy male donors, one aged 18 to 29 and one aged 30 to 40 years, were included in the cohort. Bulk PBMC replicates and cell subsets were isolated from blood drawn at multiple timepoints before and after both primary and secondary immunization. To track T-cell clones before and after primary and booster YFV17D yellow fever vaccination, bulk TCR alpha and beta repertoires were sequenced longitudinally.

The treatment or condition tag for this specimen amounts to: live attenuated yellow fever vaccine strain. PBMCs were isolated from peripheral blood using a standard Ficoll-Paque protocol. CD4 and CD8 T-cell fractions were isolated with Dynabeads CD4 and CD8 positive selection kits. TriZol was used to extract RNA from bulk PBMCs, CD4 and CD8 fractions, and dextramer-positive and dextramer-negative fractions. Remarks on this clonotype: Its antigen has not been determined. Qualities for individual bases were not recorded, and no much larger clone is one base off.

Results the study describes overall, beyond this receptor: The secondary T-cell response was weaker than the primary response but faster, peaking on day 5 instead of day 15. Computational filtering was required because FACS-sorted repertoires could contain abundant contaminating clonotypes from the bulk population. A small share of clonotypes occurred in both CD4 and CD8 compartments, likely arising from convergent recombination. After the booster, most clones that had expanded after primary vaccination were detected again (approximately 96% of CD4 and 70% to 90% of CD8), suggesting broad maintenance of memory. Because the study included only a couple of donors, the extent to which the findings can be generalized is limited.

TCRdb lists the instrument as Illumina NovaSeq 6000. TCR cDNA was synthesized by 5'RACE template switching, through which a universal primer site and unique molecular identifiers were introduced. cDNA synthesis was primed from both the TCR alpha and TCR beta constant segments. Library amplification involved two PCR steps, and the second step added sample barcodes and sequencing adapters. Sequencing of libraries was done on Illumina HiSeq 2500 (2x100 bp) or NovaSeq (2x150 bp). Concerning the study's data processing: Demultiplexing of reads and collapsing into UMI consensus sequences were performed with MIGEC, and V(D)J alignment was carried out with MiXCR. Vaccine-responding clonotypes were defined with edgeR using replicate PBMC samples, requiring FDR below 0.01 and a log2 fold change above 5 up to day 15. CD4 or CD8 identity was assigned to each bulk clonotype according to whether the clonotype was present at higher abundance in the sequenced CD4 repertoire or the sequenced CD8 repertoire. TCRdb ran its own pipeline on the public reads, namely fastp trimming at Q25 and MiXCR clone calling, and kept in-frame beta chains. One record per CDR3 amino acid sequence lists the most common genes and DNA. What appears here as the V and J calls and clone size reflects TCRdb's work, not the paper's. The sample yields roughly 190,000 distinct CDR3 sequences; about 10% were counted once. The ten largest clones add up to less than 40% of the sample.

Its CDR3 holds 14 amino acids, cysteine through phenylalanine. Solely the CDR3 DNA is kept, with 42 bases framed from the first base. CDR1 and CDR2 are read off the germline V gene (reference sequence) as MNHEY and SMNVEV. The V end gives up 3 bases and the J end 5 bases, leaving 3 bases in the junction not matched to a gene. The receptor's source is a man aged 18 to 29 who received the YFV17D yellow fever vaccine. The chain joins TRBV27 to TRBJ1-5; 8 central bases correspond to TRBD1. The starting material was CD8+ T cells sorted from PBMCs, obtained 15 days after the yellow fever booster vaccination. The CDR3 has the sequence CASSFTGGYQPQHF. The DNA reads TGTGCCAGCAGTTTCACAGGGGGGTATCAGCCCCAGCATTTT.